What follows describes a single T cell receptor beta chain. Its matching antigen is unknown. These data originate in a study of T cells in Graves' hyperthyroidism and ophthalmopathy. This CDR3 has 15 amino acids. Trimming at V came to 3 bases and at J to 3 bases, leaving 4 bases not matched to a gene. Germline CDR1 is LNHDA and CDR2 is SQIVND (reference sequence). Regions amplified from RNA transcripts were the TCR beta CDR3 regions. The TCR CDR3 was amplified in a first-round RT-PCR using the HTBI primer set. One entry per CDR3 protein results from TCRdb running MiXCR on the multiplex PCR reads. The data show approximately 480,000 distinct CDR3 sequences, around 20% seen once. Study-level findings and limits: Appearing also in blood were most of the thyroid clonotypes expanded above 0.001. For ophthalmopathy, model prediction preceded onset by a median about 6.2 months.

The authors took PBMCs from 9.5 to 10 ml fresh peripheral blood. This receptor was identified in a man aged 18-30 years with Graves' hyperthyroidism. Specimen: blood. The rearrangement links TRBV19 to TRBJ1-2; 10 positions match TRBD1. In DNA form, the CDR3 reads TGTGCCAGTAGTATGTCGGGACAGGGGTACTATGGCTACACCTTC. This translates into CASSMSGQGYYGYTF.